These 10 T cell receptor beta chains were sequenced from one sample in a study of blood T cell repertoires in COVID-19. This table comes from immunoSEQ multiplex PCR, and its TCRdb copy is limited to in-frame clones, with some not included. The repertoire holds roughly 68,000 clones, roughly 87% seen once, with roughly 29% in the top ten. Sample: peripheral blood. The receptors here all came from a man aged 45 to 65 with acute or convalescent COVID-19.

In this sample, this clone turned up a few times. The chain recombines TRBV12-5 with TRBJ1-1, with D possibly matching TRBD1 (6 bases). The germline V gene encodes CDR1 LGHNT and CDR2 FRNRAP. Trimming pared 2 bases from V and 6 bases from J, leaving 13 bases between. The CDR3 runs 14 residues. The DNA of the CDR3 is TGTGCTAGTGGTTTGTCGGGGGGCAGATCTGAAGCTTTCTTT. Its translation: CASGLSGGRSEAFF.

This clone has just one count. This chain joins TRBV7-9 and TRBJ2-5; TRBD2 aligns across 9 bases. After removal of 5 bases from V and 1 base from J, the junction contained 5 bases not matched to a gene. CDR1 is SEHNR, CDR2 FQNEAQ, per germline (reference sequence). CDR3 length: 15 amino acids. CDR3: CASSHGRGGQETQYF. DNA for the CDR3: TGTGCCAGCAGCCACGGGCGGGGGGGCCAAGAGACCCAGTACTTC.

The CDR3 reads CASSQSRGRWLDTQYF. Written as DNA, the CDR3 is TGCGCCAGCAGCCAGTCGCGGGGGAGATGGTTGGATACGCAGTATTTT. The chain couples TRBV4-1 to TRBJ2-3, with 7 bases that match TRBD2. V lost 3 bases and J lost 6; bases outside the gene matches: 12. Germline V lookup: CDR1 MGHRA, CDR2 YSYEKL. CDR3 length: 16 residues.

The chain recombines TRBV19 with TRBJ2-7, with a weak D call TRBD2 (5 bases). The CDR3 has 14 amino acids. Germline V lookup: CDR1 LNHDA, CDR2 SQIVND (reference sequence). V lost 5 bases, J lost 3 bases, and 14 bases lay in between. In DNA, the CDR3 is TGTGCCAGTAGTGCCTATGAGGGTAACTACGAGCAGTACTTC. It is translated as CASSAYEGNYEQYF.

The chain carries TRBV2 and TRBJ1-6; D might be TRBD1 (5 bases). The germline V gene has CDR1 SNHLY and CDR2 FYNNEI. V was shortened by 9 bases and J by 9 bases, with 18 bases between the two germline ends. This CDR3 is built from 14 residues. CDR3 sequence: CARGGKGVGSPLHF. In DNA, the CDR3 is TGTGCCAGGGGGGGAAAGGGTGTAGGTTCACCCCTCCACTTT.

The chain combines TRBV11-2 with TRBJ2-1; D perhaps matches TRBD2 (5 bases). Per the germline V gene, CDR1 is SGHAT and CDR2 is FQNNGV. CDR3 size: 17 residues. The V end lost 5 bases, the J end lost 5 bases, and 22 bases lay between the germline ends. The CDR3, as DNA: TGTGCCAGCAGCACCACGGACGGACTTCCAGTAGACAATGAGCAGTTCTTC. This translates into CASSTTDGLPVDNEQFF.

The chain is built from TRBV11-3 and TRBJ2-3; 12 bases align to TRBD2. V lost 4 bases, J lost 4 bases, and 12 bases stayed unmatched. Germline CDR1 SGHNT, CDR2 YENEEA. This CDR3 is built from 18 residues. CDR3 sequence reads: CASSSNRASGGASDTQYF. The CDR3, as DNA: TGTGCCAGCAGCTCCAACCGAGCTAGCGGGGGGGCCTCAGATACGCAGTATTTT.

This sequence joins TRBV7-2 and TRBJ2-5; 10 bases are shared with TRBD2. The length of the CDR3 is 15 residues. With V trimmed by 0 bases and J by 4 bases, 2 bases remained unmatched. Germline assignment: CDR1 SGHTA and CDR2 FQGNSA. The CDR3 DNA sequence: TGTGCCAGCAGCTTAGCTTGGACTAGCGGAGAGACCCAGTACTTC. It encodes CASSLAWTSGETQYF.

This chain joins TRBV6-5 and TRBJ1-1; D unresolved. CDR1 MNHEY and CDR2 SVGAGI come from the germline V gene. The V and J ends lost 7 bases and 0 bases respectively, with 15 bases between them. This CDR3 is built from 15 residues. CDR3: CASTSSPYMNTEAFF. The CDR3 DNA reads TGTGCCAGCACATCCTCCCCGTACATGAACACTGAAGCTTTCTTT.

The CDR3 here is CASSLLGQGSSGANVLTF. The CDR3 DNA is TGTGCCAGCAGTTTATTGGGACAGGGGTCCTCTGGGGCCAACGTCCTGACTTTC. V usage is TRBV27 and J usage is TRBJ2-6; 10 bases are a match to TRBD1. Germline values: CDR1 MNHEY, CDR2 SMNVEV (reference sequence). With V trimmed by 1 base and J by 0 bases, 3 bases remained unmatched. The CDR3 is 18 amino acids. Looking up the rest from reference TRBV27 and TRBJ2-6 gives the full variable domain: EAQVTQNPRYLITVTGKKLTVTCSQNMNHEYMSWYRQDPGLGLRQIYYSMNVEVTDKGDVPEGYKVSRKEKRNFPLILESPSPNQTSLYFCASSLLGQGSSGANVLTFGAGSRLTVL.